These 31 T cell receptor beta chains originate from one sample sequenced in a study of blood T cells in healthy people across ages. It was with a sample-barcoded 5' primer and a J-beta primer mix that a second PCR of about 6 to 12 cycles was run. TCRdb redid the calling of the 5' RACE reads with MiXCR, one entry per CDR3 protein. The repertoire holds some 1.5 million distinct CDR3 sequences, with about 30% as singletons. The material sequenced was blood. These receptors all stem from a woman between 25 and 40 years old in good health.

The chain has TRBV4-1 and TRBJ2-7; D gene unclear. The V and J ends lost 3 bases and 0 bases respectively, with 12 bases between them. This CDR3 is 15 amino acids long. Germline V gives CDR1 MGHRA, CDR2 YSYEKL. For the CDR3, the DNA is TGCGCCAGCAGCCACGAGCCCAGGAGCTCCTACGAGCAGTACTTC. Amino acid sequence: CASSHEPRSSYEQYF.

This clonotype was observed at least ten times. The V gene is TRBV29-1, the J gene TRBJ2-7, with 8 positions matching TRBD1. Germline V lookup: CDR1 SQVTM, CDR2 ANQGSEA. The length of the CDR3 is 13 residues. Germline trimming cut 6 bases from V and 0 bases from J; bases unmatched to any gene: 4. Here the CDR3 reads CSVTGTGSYEQYF. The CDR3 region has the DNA TGCAGCGTAACCGGGACAGGCTCCTACGAGCAGTACTTC.

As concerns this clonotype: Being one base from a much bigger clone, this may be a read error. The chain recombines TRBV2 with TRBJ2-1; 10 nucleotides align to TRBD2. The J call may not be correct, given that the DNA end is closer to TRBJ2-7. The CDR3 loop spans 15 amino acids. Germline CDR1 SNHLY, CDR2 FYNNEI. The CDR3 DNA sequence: TGTGCCAGCAGAAGACTAGCGGGCGCTTACAATGAGCAGTACTTC. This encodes CASRRLAGAYNEQYF.

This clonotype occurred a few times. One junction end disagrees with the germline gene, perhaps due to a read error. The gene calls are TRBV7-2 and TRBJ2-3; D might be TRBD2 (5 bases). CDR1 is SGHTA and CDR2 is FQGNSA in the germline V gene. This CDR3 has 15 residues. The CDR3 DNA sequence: TGTGCTAGCAGCGTGGCGGGTCGGCGCACAGATACGCAGTATTTT. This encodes CASSVAGRRTDTQYF.

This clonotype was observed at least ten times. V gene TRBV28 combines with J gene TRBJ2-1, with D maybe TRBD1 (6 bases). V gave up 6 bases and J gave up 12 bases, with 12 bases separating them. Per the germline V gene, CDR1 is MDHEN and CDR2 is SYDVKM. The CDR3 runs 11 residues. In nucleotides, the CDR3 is TGTGCCAGCAGACAGGGACAAATGCAGTTCTTC. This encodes CASRQGQMQFF. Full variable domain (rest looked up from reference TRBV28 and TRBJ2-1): DVKVTQSSRYLVKRTGEKVFLECVQDMDHENMFWYRQDPGLGLRLIYFSYDVKMKEKGDIPEGYSVSREKKERFSLILESASTNQTSMYLCASRQGQMQFFGPGTRLTVL.

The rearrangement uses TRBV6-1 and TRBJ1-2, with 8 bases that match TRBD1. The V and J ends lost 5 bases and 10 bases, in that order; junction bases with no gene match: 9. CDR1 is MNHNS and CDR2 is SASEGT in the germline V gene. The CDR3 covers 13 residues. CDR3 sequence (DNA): TGTGCCAGCAGTCGGACAGGGAGCATCCCCTACACCTTC. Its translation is CASSRTGSIPYTF.

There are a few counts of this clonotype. CDR3 sequence: CASSLVGMGQETQYF. CDR3 nucleotide sequence: TGTGCCAGCAGCTTAGTAGGGATGGGCCAAGAGACCCAGTACTTC. The chain is built from TRBV7-2 and TRBJ2-5; D not resolved. This CDR3 has 15 residues. CDR1 is SGHTA, CDR2 FQGNSA, per germline. V lost 1 base and J 1 base, leaving 10 bases between the germline ends.

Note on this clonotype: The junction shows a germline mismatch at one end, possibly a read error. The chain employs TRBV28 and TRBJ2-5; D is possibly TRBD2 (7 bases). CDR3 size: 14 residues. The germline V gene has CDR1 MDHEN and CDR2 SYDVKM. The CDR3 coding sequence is TGTGCCTGCAGTTCGCCGGGGGGCCTCGAGACCCAGTACTTC. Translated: CACSSPGGLETQYF.

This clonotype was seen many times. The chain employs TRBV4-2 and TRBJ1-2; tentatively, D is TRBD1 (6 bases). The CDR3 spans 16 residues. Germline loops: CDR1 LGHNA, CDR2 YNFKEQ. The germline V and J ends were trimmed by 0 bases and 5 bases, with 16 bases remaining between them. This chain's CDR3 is CASSQDFAGVEYGYTF. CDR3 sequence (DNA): TGTGCCAGCAGCCAAGATTTTGCAGGGGTGGAATATGGCTACACCTTC.

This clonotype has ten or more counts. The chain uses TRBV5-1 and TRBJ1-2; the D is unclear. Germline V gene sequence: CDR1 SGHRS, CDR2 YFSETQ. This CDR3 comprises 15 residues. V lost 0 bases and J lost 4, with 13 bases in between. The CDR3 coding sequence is TGCGCCAGCAGCTTGGTTGTAGACCGTCGCTATGGCTACACCTTC. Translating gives CASSLVVDRRYGYTF. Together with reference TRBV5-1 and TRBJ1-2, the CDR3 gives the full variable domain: KAGVTQTPRYLIKTRGQQVTLSCSPISGHRSVSWYQQTPGQGLQFLFEYFSETQRNKGNFPGRFSGRQFSNSRSEMNVSTLELGDSALYLCASSLVVDRRYGYTFGSGTRLTVV.

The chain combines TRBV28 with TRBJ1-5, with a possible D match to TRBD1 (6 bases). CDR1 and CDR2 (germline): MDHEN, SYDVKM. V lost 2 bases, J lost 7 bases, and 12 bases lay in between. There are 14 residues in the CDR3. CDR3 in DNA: TGTGCCAGCAGTTTAGAGGGGGTGTACCAGCCCCAGCATTTT. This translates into CASSLEGVYQPQHF. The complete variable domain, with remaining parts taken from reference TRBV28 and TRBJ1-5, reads DVKVTQSSRYLVKRTGEKVFLECVQDMDHENMFWYRQDPGLGLRLIYFSYDVKMKEKGDIPEGYSVSREKKERFSLILESASTNQTSMYLCASSLEGVYQPQHFGDGTRLSIL.

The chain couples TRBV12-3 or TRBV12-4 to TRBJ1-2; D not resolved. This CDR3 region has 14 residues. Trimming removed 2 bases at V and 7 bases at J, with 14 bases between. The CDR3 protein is CASSLSVGSSGYTF. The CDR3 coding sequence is TGTGCCAGCAGTTTATCGGTGGGCTCCAGTGGCTACACCTTC.

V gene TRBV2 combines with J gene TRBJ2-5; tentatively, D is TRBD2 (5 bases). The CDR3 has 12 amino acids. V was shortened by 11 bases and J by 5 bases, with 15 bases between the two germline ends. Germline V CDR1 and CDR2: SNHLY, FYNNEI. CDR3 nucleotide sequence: TGTGCCGTACGGGGAGACGGGGAGACCCAGTACTTC. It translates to CAVRGDGETQYF. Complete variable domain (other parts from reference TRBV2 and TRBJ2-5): EPEVTQTPSHQVTQMGQEVILRCVPISNHLYFYWYRQILGQKVEFLVSFYNNEISEKSEIFDDQFSVERPDGSNFTLKIRSTKLEDSAMYFCAVRGDGETQYFGPGTRLLVL.

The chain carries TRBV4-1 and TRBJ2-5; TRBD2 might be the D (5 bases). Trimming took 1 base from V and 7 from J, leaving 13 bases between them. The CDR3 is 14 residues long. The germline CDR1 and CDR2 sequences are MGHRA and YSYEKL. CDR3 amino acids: CASSQVTGTRTQYF. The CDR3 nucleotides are TGCGCCAGCAGCCAAGTCACTGGTACTAGGACCCAGTACTTC.

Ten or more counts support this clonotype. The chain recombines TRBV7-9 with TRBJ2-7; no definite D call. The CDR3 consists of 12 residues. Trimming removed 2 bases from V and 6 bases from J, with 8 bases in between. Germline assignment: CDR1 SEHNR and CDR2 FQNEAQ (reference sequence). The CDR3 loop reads CASSLLGSEQYF. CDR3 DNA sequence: TGTGCCAGCAGCTTATTGGGGTCCGAGCAGTACTTC.

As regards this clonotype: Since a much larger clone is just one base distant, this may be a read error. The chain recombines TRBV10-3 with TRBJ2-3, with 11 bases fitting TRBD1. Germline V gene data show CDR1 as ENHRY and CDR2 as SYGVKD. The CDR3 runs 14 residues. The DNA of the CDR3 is TGTGCCATCAGTGAGGGACAGGGGGCAGATATGCAGTATTTT. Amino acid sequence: CAISEGQGADMQYF.

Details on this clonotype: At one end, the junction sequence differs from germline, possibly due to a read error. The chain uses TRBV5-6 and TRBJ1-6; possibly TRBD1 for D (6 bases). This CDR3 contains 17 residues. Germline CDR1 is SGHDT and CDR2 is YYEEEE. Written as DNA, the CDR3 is TGTACCAGCACCTACGGAACAGGGACCTCCTATAATTCACCCCTCCACTTT. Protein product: CTSTYGTGTSYNSPLHF.

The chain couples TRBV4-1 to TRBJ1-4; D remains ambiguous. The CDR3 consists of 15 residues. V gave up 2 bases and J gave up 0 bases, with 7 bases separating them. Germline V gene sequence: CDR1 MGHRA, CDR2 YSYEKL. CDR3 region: CASSQKGTTNEKLFF. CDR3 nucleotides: TGCGCCAGCAGCCAAAAAGGGACAACTAATGAAAAACTGTTTTTT.

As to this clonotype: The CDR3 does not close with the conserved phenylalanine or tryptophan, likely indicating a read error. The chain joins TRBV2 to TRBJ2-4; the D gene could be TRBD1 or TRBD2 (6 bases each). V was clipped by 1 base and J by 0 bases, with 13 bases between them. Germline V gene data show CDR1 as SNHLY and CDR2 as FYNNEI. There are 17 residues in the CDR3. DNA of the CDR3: TGTGCCAGCAGTGAAGGGGGGGCGGGTATAGCCAAAAACATTCAGTACTGC. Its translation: CASSEGGAGIAKNIQYC.

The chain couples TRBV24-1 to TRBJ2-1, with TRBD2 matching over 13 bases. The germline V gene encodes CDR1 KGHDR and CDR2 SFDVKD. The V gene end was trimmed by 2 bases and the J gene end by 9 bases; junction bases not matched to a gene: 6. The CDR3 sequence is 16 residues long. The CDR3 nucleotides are TGTGCCACCAGTGATTGGACTAGCGGGAGTCCTGGTGAGCAGTTCTTC. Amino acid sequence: CATSDWTSGSPGEQFF.

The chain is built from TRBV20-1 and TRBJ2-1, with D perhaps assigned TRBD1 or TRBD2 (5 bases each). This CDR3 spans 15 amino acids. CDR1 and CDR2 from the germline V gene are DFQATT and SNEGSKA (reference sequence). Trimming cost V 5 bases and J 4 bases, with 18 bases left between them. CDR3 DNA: TGCAGTGCTGTGGCTCCGGGACGTGATTACAATGAGCAGTTCTTC. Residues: CSAVAPGRDYNEQFF.

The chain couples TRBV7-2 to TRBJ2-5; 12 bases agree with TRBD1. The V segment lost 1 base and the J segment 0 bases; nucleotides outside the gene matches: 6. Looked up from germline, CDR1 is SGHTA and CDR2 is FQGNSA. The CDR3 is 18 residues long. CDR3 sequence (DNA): TGTGCCAGCAGCTTAGAGGCTGGGACAGGGGGCTACCAAGAGACCCAGTACTTC. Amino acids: CASSLEAGTGGYQETQYF.

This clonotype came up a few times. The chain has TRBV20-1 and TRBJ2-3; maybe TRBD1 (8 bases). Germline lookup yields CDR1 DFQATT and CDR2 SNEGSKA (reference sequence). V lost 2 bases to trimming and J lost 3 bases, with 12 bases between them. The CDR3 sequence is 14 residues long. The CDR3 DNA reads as TGCAGTGCTAGAAAACAGGGGGGGACAGATACGCAGTATTTT. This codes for CSARKQGGTDTQYF.

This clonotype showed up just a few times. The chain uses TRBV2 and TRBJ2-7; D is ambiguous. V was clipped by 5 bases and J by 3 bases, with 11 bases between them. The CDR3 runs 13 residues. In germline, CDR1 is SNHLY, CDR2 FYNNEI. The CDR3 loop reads CASSTRLDYEQYF. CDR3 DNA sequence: TGTGCCAGCAGTACCAGACTCGACTACGAGCAGTACTTC.

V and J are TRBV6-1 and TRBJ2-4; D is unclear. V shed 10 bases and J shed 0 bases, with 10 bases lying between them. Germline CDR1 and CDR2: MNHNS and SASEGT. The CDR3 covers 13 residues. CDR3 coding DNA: TGTGCCACCTCCGATTTAGCCAAAAACATTCAGTACTTC. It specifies CATSDLAKNIQYF.

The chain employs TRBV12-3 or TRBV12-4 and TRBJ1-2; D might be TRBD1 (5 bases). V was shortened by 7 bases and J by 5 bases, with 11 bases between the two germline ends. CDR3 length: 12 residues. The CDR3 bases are TGTGCCAGCACTGCGGGGACGTATGGCTACACCTTC. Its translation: CASTAGTYGYTF.

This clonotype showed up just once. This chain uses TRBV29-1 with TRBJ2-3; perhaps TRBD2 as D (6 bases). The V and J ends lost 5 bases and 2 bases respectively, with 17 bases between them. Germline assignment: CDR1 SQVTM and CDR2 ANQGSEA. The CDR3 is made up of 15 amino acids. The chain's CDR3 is CSVRNRLGYTDTQYF. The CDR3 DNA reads TGCAGCGTTAGGAATCGACTAGGATACACAGATACGCAGTATTTT.

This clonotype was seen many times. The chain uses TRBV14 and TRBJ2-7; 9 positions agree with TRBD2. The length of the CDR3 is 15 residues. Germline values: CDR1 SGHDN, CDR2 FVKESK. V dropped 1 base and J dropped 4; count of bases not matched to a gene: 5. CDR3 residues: CASSQVSSGRYEQYF. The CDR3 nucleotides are TGTGCCAGCAGCCAAGTATCCAGCGGGAGGTACGAGCAGTACTTC. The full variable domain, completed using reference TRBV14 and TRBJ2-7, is EAGVTQFPSHSVIEKGQTVTLRCDPISGHDNLYWYRRVMGKEIKFLLHFVKESKQDESGMPNNRFLAERTGGTYSTLKVQPAELEDSGVYFCASSQVSSGRYEQYFGPGTRLTVT.

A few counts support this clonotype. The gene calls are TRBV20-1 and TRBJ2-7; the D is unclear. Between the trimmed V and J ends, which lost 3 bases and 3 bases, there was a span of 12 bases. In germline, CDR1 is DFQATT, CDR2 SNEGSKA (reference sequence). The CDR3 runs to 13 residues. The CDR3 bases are TGCAGTGCTAGGGCAGAAGTTATCTACGAGCAGTACTTC. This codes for CSARAEVIYEQYF.

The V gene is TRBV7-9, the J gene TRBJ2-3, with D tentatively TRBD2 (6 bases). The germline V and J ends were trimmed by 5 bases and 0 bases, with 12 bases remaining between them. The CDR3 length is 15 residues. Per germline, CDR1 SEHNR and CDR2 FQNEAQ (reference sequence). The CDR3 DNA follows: TGTGCCAGCAGCACGGTGGGAGGTAGCACAGATACGCAGTATTTT. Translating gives CASSTVGGSTDTQYF.

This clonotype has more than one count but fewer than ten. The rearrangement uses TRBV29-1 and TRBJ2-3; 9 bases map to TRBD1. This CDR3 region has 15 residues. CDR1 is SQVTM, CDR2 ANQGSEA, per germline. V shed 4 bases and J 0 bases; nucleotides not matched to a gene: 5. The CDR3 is CSVVAGTGSTDTQYF. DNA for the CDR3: TGCAGCGTTGTCGCGGGGACAGGGAGCACAGATACGCAGTATTTT.